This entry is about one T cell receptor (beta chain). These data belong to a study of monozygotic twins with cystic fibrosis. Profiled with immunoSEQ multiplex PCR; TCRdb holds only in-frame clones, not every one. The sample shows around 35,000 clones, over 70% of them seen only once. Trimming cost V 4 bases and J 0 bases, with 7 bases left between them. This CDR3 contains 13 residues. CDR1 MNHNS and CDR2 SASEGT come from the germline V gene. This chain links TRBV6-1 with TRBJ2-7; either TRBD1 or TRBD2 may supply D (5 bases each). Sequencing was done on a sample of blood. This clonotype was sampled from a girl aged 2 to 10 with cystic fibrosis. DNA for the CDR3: TGTGCCAGCAGTGCAGGGAGCTCCTACGAGCAGTACTTC. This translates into CASSAGSSYEQYF.